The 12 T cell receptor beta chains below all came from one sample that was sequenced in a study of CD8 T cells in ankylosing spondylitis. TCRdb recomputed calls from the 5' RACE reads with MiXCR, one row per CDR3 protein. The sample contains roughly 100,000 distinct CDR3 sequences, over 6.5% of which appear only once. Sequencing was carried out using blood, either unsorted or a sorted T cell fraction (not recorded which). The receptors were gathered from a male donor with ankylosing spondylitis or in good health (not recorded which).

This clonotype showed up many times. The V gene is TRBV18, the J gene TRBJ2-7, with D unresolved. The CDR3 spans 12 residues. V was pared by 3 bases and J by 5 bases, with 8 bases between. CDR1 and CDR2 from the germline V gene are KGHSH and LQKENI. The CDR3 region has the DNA TGTGCCAGCTCACCCGTAGCCAACGAGCAGTACTTC. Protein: CASSPVANEQYF.

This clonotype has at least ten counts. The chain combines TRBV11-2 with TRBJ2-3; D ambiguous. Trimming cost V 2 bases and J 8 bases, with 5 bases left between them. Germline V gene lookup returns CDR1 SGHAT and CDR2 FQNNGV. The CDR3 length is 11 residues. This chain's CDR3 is CASSLTTTQYF. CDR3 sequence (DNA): TGTGCCAGCAGCTTAACGACTACGCAGTATTTT. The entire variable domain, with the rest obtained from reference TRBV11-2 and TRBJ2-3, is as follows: EAGVAQSPRYKIIEKRQSVAFWCNPISGHATLYWYQQILGQGPKLLIQFQNNGVVDDSQLPKDRFSAERLKGVDSTLKIQPAKLEDSAVYLCASSLTTTQYFGPGTRLTVL.

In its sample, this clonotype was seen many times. The chain's CDR3 is CASSRSDSSNYGYTF. CDR3 bases: TGTGCCAGCAGCCGTTCGGACAGCTCTAACTATGGCTACACCTTC. V usage is TRBV3-1 and J usage is TRBJ1-2; D is possibly TRBD1 (6 bases). V was cut by 4 bases and J by 0 bases, with 12 bases left in between. The CDR3 spans 15 residues. Germline CDR1 is LGHDT and CDR2 is YNNKEL (reference sequence).

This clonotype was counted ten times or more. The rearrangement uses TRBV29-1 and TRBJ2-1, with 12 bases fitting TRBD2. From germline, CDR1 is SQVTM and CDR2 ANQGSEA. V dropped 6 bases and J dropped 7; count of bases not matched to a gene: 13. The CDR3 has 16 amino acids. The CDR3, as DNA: TGCAGCGTCGTGGGTCTACTAGCGGGAGGATTTAATGAGCAGTTCTTC. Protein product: CSVVGLLAGGFNEQFF.

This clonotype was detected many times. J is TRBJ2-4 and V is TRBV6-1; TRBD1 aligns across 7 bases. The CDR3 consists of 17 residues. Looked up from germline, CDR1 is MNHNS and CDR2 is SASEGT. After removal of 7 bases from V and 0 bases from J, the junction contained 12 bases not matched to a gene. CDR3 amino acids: CASNHGQASRAKNIQYF. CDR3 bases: TGTGCCAGCAACCACGGACAGGCAAGCAGAGCCAAAAACATTCAGTACTTC.

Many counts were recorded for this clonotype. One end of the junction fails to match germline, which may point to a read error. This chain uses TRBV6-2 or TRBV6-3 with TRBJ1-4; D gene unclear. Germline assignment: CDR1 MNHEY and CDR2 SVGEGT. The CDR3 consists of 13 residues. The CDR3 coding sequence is TGTACCAGCTGTTCCTTTTCGGGCGAAAAACTGTTTTTT. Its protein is CTSCSFSGEKLFF.

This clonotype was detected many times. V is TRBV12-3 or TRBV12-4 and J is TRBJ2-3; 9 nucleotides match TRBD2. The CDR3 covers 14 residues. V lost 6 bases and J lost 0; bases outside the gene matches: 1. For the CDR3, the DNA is TGTGCCAGCAGGCTAGCGGGGAGCACAGATACGCAGTATTTT. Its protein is CASRLAGSTDTQYF.

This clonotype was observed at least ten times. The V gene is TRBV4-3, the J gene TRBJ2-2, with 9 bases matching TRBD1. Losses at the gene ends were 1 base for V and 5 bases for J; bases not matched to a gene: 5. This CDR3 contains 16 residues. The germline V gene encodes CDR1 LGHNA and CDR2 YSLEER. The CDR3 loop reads CASSQGYRGRTGELFF. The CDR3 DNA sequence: TGCGCCAGCAGCCAAGGATACAGGGGGCGGACCGGGGAGCTGTTTTTT.

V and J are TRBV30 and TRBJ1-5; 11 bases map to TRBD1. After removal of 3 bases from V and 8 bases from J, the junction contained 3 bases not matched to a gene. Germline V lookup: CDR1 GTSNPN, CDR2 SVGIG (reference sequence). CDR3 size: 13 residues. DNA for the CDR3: TGTGCCTGGAGGGACAGGGGGCTGGAGCCCCAGCATTTT. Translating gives CAWRDRGLEPQHF.

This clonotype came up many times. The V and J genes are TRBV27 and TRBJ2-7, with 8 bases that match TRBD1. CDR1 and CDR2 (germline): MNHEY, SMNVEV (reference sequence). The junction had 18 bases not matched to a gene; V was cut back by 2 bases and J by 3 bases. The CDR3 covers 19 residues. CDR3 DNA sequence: TGTGCCAGCAGTTTAATTCTTTACCGGAAGGGACAGGAAAACTACGAGCAGTACTTC. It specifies CASSLILYRKGQENYEQYF.

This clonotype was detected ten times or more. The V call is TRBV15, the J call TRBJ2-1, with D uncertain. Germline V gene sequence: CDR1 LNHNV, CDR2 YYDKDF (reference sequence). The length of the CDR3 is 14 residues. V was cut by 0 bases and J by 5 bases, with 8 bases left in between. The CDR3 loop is CATSRDDNNNEQFF. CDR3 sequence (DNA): TGTGCCACCAGCAGAGATGACAATAACAATGAGCAGTTCTTC. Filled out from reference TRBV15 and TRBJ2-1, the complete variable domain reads DAMVIQNPRYQVTQFGKPVTLSCSQTLNHNVMYWYQQKSSQAPKLLFHYYDKDFNNEADTPDNFQSRRPNTSFCFLDIRSPGLGDTAMYLCATSRDDNNNEQFFGPGTRLTVL.

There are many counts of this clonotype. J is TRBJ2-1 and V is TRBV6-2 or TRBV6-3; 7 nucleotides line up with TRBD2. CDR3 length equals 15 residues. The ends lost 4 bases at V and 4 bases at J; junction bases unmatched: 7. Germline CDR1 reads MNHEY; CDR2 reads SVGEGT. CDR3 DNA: TGTGCCAGCAGTTTGGGTCTAGCGGCTTACAATGAGCAGTTCTTC. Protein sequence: CASSLGLAAYNEQFF.